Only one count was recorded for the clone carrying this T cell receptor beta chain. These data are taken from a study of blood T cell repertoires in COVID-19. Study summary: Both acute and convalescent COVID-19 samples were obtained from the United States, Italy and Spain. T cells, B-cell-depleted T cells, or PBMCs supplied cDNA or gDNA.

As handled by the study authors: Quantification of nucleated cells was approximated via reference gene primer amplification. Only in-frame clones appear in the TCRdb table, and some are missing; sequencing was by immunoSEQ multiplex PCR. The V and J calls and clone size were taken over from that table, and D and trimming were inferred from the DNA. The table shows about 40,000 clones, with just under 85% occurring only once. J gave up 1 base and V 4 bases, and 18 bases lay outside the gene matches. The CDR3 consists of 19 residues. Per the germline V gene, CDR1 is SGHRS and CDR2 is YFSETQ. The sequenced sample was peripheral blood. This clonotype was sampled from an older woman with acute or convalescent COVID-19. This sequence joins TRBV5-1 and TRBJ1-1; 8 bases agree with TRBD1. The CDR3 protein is CASSNRGGGQGWSNTEAFF. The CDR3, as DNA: TGCGCCAGCAGCAACAGGGGGGGAGGACAGGGTTGGTCGAACACTGAAGCTTTCTTT. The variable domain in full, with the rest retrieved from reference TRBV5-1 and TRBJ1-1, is KAGVTQTPRYLIKTRGQQVTLSCSPISGHRSVSWYQQTPGQGLQFLFEYFSETQRNKGNFPGRFSGRQFSNSRSEMNVSTLELGDSALYLCASSNRGGGQGWSNTEAFFGQGTRLTVV.